The present entry profiles one T cell receptor (beta chain) with its context. The CDR3 is 11 residues long. Germline CDR1 DFQATT, CDR2 SNEGSKA (reference sequence). Trimming left V 3 bases short and J 6 bases short, with 8 bases between. Sequencing was performed with immunoSEQ multiplex PCR; in TCRdb, only in-frame clones are kept and a portion is missing. Seen here are about 90,000 clones, around 91% observed once, and the top ten hold roughly 5.5%. The data originate from a study of T cell responses to AZD1222 COVID-19 vaccine. The specimen was peripheral blood, collected on day 0 of MenACWY control vaccination. V is TRBV20-1 and J is TRBJ1-2; a possible D gene is TRBD1 (5 bases). The origin of this receptor is an adult in good health. The CDR3 reads CSASQGNGYTF. The DNA for the CDR3 is TGCAGTGCTAGTCAGGGAAATGGCTACACCTTC.